The entry below describes one T cell receptor (beta chain). The sample comes from a study of blood T cell repertoires in COVID-19. About the research overall: Both acute and convalescent COVID-19 samples were obtained from the United States, Italy and Spain.

Only in-frame clones appear in the TCRdb table, and some are missing; sequencing was by immunoSEQ multiplex PCR. The repertoire holds over 150,000 clones, with almost 80% as singletons. The ends were cut back, 3 bases at V and 4 bases at J, with 22 bases in the middle. CDR1 is MRHNA and CDR2 is SNTAGT in the germline V gene. The CDR3 totals 19 residues. The clonotype was recovered from a woman aged 50 to 60 who had recovered from COVID-19. The chain joins TRBV6-4 to TRBJ2-6; a weak D match, TRBD2 (5 bases). Source material: PBMCs or T cells enriched from blood (not recorded which). In DNA, the CDR3 is TGTGCCAGCAGTGAAGAAATTCTCCCTATCTCGGGAGGGGCCAACGTCCTGACTTTC. It translates to CASSEEILPISGGANVLTF.